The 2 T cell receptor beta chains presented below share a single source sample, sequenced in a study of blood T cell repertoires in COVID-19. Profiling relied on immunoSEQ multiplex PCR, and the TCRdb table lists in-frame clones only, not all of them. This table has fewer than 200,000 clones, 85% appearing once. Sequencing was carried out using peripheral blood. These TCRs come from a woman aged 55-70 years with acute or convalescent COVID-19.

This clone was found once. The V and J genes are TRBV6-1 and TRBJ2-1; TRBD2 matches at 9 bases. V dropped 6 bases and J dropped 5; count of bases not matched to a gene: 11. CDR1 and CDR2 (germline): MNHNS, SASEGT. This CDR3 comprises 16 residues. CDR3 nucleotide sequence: TGTGCCAGCAGCGAACTTCTAGCGGGATTTAACAATGAGCAGTTCTTC. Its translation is CASSELLAGFNNEQFF.

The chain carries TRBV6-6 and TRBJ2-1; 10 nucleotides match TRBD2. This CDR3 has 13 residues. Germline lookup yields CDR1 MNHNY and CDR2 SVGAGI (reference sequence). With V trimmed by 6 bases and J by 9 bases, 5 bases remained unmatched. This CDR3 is CASSRTSGGEQFF. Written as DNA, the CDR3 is TGTGCCAGCAGCCGGACTAGCGGCGGTGAGCAGTTCTTC.